This T cell receptor beta chain came from a study of blood T cell repertoires in COVID-19. Whole-study context: Acute and convalescent COVID-19 samples came from the United States, Italy and Spain. PBMCs, B-cell-depleted T cells, or T cells were the source of the cDNA or gDNA that made up the material.

This CDR3 comprises 16 residues. Germline CDR1 SGHRS, CDR2 YFSETQ. Trimming pared 5 bases from V and 4 bases from J, leaving 21 bases between. The table came from immunoSEQ multiplex PCR; TCRdb's copy has only in-frame clones and leaves some out. The profile shows 250,000 to 300,000 clones, 81% of them singletons. The sequenced sample was peripheral blood. The rearrangement links TRBV5-1 to TRBJ1-1; a weak D match, TRBD1 (6 bases). The receptor's source is a woman aged 60 to 75 with active or convalescent COVID-19. CDR3 in amino acids: CASRRLAGDKGTEAFF. In nucleotides, the CDR3 is TGCGCCAGCAGGAGATTGGCAGGGGATAAGGGCACTGAAGCTTTCTTT. Complete variable domain (other parts from reference TRBV5-1 and TRBJ1-1): KAGVTQTPRYLIKTRGQQVTLSCSPISGHRSVSWYQQTPGQGLQFLFEYFSETQRNKGNFPGRFSGRQFSNSRSEMNVSTLELGDSALYLCASRRLAGDKGTEAFFGQGTRLTVV.